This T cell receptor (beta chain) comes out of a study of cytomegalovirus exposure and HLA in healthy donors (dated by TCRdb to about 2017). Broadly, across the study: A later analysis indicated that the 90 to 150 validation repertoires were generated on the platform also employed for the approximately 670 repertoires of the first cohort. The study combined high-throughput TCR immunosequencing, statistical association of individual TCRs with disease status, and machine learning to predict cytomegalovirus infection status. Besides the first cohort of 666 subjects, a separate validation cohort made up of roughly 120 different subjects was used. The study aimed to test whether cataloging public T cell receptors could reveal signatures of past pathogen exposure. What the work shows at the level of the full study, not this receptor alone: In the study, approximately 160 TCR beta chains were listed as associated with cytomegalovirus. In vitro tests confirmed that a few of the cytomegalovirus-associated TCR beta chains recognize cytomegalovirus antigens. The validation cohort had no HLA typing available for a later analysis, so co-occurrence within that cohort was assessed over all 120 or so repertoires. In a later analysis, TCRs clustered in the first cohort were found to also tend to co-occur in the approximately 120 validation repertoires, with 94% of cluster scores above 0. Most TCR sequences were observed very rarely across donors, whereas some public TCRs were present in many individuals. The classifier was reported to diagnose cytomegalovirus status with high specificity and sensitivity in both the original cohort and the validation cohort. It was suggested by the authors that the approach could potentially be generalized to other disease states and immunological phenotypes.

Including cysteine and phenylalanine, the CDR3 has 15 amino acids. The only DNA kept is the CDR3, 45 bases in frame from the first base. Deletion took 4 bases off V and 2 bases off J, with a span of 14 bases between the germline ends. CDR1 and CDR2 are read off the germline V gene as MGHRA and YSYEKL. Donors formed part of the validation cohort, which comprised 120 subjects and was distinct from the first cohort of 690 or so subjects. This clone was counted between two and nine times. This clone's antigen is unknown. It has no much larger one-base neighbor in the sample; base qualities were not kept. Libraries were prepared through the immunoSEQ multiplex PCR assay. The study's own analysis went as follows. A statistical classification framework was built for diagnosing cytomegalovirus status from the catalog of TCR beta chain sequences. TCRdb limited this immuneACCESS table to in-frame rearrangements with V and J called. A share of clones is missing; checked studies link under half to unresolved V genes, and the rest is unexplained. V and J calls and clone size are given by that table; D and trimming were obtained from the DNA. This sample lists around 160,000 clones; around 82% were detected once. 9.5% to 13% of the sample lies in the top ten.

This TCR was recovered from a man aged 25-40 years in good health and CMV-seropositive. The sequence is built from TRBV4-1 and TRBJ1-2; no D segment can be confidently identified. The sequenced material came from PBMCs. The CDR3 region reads CASSLTPSGNYGYTF. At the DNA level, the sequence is TGCGCCAGCAGCCTTACACCAAGCGGGAACTATGGCTACACCTTC.